This is a list of T cell receptor beta chains from one sample in a study of T cells in Graves' hyperthyroidism and ophthalmopathy. TCRdb fed the multiplex PCR reads into MiXCR, producing one record per CDR3 protein. The sample lists 400,000 to 500,000 distinct CDR3 sequences, roughly 15% seen once, with about 5% in the top ten. Sequencing was done on a sample of blood. These receptors came from a young woman with Graves' hyperthyroidism. Both conserved end residues are part of each CDR3. D genes are given only for firm matches. Rows may omit the clone size; those that give it use once, few, many or a size class.

v_gene	j_gene	abundance	d_gene	CDR3aa	CDR3nt
TRBV5-4	TRBJ1-2	many	.	CASSLVEENYGYTF	TGTGCCAGCAGCTTGGTCGAGGAGAACTATGGCTACACCTTC
TRBV6-5	TRBJ1-2	few	.	CASSYQKPAFYGYTF	TGTGCCAGCAGTTACCAAAAGCCAGCATTCTATGGCTACACCTTC
TRBV7-6	TRBJ1-1	few	.	CASSSQDVDTEAFF	TGTGCCAGCAGCTCACAGGATGTGGACACTGAAGCTTTCTTT
TRBV7-9	TRBJ1-2	.	.	CASSLGRGTNYGYTF	TGTGCCAGCAGCTTGGGCCGGGGGACTAACTATGGCTACACCTTC
TRBV28	TRBJ2-3	many	TRBD2	CASSQPSGLAGTDTQYF	TGTGCCAGCAGCCAACCCTCGGGACTAGCGGGCACAGATACGCAGTATTTT
TRBV6-1	TRBJ2-2	few	.	CASTTGSTGELFF	TGTGCCAGCACGACTGGCAGCACCGGGGAGCTGTTTTTT
TRBV3-1	TRBJ2-3	.	TRBD2	CASSLGLANRPQYF	TGTGCCAGCAGCCTTGGACTAGCGAATCGTCCGCAGTATTTT
TRBV12-3/TRBV12-4	TRBJ1-2	many	TRBD1	CASSLTQGARGYTF	TGTGCCAGCAGTTTGACGCAGGGGGCAAGAGGCTACACCTTC
TRBV5-1	TRBJ2-7	many	.	CASSTGTRSEQYF	TGCGCCAGCAGCACCGGGACCAGGAGCGAGCAGTACTTC
TRBV15	TRBJ2-2	.	.	CATSSRRTNTGELFF	TGTGCCACCAGCTCTAGGCGGACGAACACCGGGGAGCTGTTTTTT